These 8 T cell receptor beta chains came from one sample sequenced in a study of neurological immune-mediated disorders. TCRdb passed the 5' RACE reads through MiXCR, listing each CDR3 protein once. The profile shows tens of thousands of distinct CDR3 sequences, 4.3% of them singletons. Time point: longitudinal time-point 3. Sequencing was done on a sample of PBMCs. Receptors were obtained from a woman aged 60-70 years with multiple sclerosis.

This clonotype was detected ten times or more. J is TRBJ2-7 and V is TRBV11-2, with no clear D. Germline V lookup: CDR1 SGHAT, CDR2 FQNNGV. V was trimmed by 2 bases and J by 7 bases, leaving 9 bases between them. There are 12 residues in the CDR3. CDR3 loop: CASSLIVGEQYF. The CDR3, as DNA: TGTGCCAGCAGCTTAATTGTTGGGGAGCAGTACTTC.

V is TRBV28 and J is TRBJ2-7; D tentatively fits TRBD1 or TRBD2 (6 bases each). The V gene lost 6 bases and the J gene lost 2 bases, with 17 bases spanning the gap. Germline V gives CDR1 MDHEN, CDR2 SYDVKM. This CDR3 contains 15 residues. CDR3 sequence (DNA): TGTGCCAGCAGCATTTTGGGGGGCCGCGCCTACGAGCAGTACTTC. Its translation: CASSILGGRAYEQYF.

Turning to this clonotype: This may arise from a read error, as a much more abundant clone is one base away. The chain uses TRBV7-6 and TRBJ2-5; D remains unclear. Germline loops: CDR1 SGHVS, CDR2 FNYEAQ. The CDR3 is made up of 14 amino acids. Trimming stripped 1 base from V and 12 bases from J, with 18 bases between. The CDR3 spells CASSLGRSTYEKYF. Here the CDR3 DNA reads TGTGCCAGCAGCTTAGGTAGGAGTACCTACGAGAAGTACTTC.

This clonotype has a count of ten or more. This chain links TRBV6-5 with TRBJ2-4, with TRBD1 matching over 8 bases. CDR1 is MNHEY and CDR2 is SVGAGI in the germline V gene. This CDR3 has 15 residues. V was clipped by 6 bases and J by 6 bases; unmatched bases: 10. The chain's CDR3 is CASSPVATGANIQYF. The CDR3 nucleotides are TGTGCCAGCAGCCCCGTGGCGACAGGGGCAAACATTCAGTACTTC.

This clonotype was seen at least ten times. This chain uses TRBV5-1 with TRBJ2-5; 8 bases align to TRBD2. Unmatched junction bases numbered 2, after V lost 3 bases and J lost 4 bases. This CDR3 spans 13 amino acids. Germline assignment: CDR1 SGHRS and CDR2 YFSETQ. As DNA, the CDR3 is TGCGCCAGCAGCTCAGCGGGGGTAGAGACCCAGTACTTC. This encodes CASSSAGVETQYF.

This clonotype was recorded at least ten times. The V gene is TRBV20-1, the J gene TRBJ2-5, with 7 bases fitting TRBD2. Germline-derived CDR1 and CDR2 are DFQATT and SNEGSKA (reference sequence). Trimming took 5 bases from V and 10 from J; bases not matched to a gene: 13. This CDR3 comprises 13 residues. CDR3 in DNA: TGCAGTGCTCCGGGTTCTGGCGGGGGTAACCAGTACTTC. It is translated as CSAPGSGGGNQYF.

This clonotype was recorded many times. The chain has TRBV6-6 and TRBJ2-1; 11 bases fit TRBD2. Looked up from germline, CDR1 is MNHNY and CDR2 is SVGAGI (reference sequence). Trimming cost V 6 bases and J 9 bases; bases outside gene matches: 10. The CDR3 is made up of 15 amino acids. The CDR3, as DNA: TGTGCCAGCAGCCGTAGCGGGGGGGGGAGTGGTGAGCAGTTCTTC. Translated: CASSRSGGGSGEQFF.

This clonotype showed up many times. This chain links TRBV9 with TRBJ1-6; 10 bases fit TRBD1. Germline CDR1 and CDR2: SGDLS and YYNGEE. After removal of 3 bases from V and 5 bases from J, the junction contained 2 bases not matched to a gene. The CDR3 spans 15 residues. CDR3 loop: CASSGGQGNNSPLHF. In DNA, the CDR3 is TGTGCCAGCAGCGGGGGACAGGGGAATAATTCACCCCTCCACTTT.